This paragraph covers one TCR beta chain sequence. Its target is unknown. Trimming cost V 0 bases and J 4 bases, with 13 bases left between them. The CDR3 sequence is 15 residues long. In germline, CDR1 is SGHRS, CDR2 YFSETQ. The data belong to a study of CD8 T cells in Susac syndrome. Study-level findings and limits: That the number of individuals in its TCR sequencing and HLA analysis was relatively small was acknowledged by the study.

Random hexamers were used to reverse transcribe an amount of roughly 0.5 to 1 ug RNA. Via MiXCR, TCRdb re-called the immunoSEQ multiplex PCR reads, giving one row per CDR3 protein. This repertoire shows some 110,000 distinct CDR3 sequences, more than 85% found once; its top ten account for 0.25% to 0.35%. TEMRA cells underwent FACS enrichment and CD8+ and CD4+ T cells underwent negative isolation. Sequencing was carried out using CD8+ T cells from PBMCs. The chain links TRBV5-1 to TRBJ1-2; no reliable D call. This sequence was found in a human donor with multiple sclerosis. The CDR3 spells CASSLARGSGYGYTF. Here the CDR3 DNA reads TGCGCCAGCAGCTTGGCTCGGGGTAGTGGCTATGGCTACACCTTC.